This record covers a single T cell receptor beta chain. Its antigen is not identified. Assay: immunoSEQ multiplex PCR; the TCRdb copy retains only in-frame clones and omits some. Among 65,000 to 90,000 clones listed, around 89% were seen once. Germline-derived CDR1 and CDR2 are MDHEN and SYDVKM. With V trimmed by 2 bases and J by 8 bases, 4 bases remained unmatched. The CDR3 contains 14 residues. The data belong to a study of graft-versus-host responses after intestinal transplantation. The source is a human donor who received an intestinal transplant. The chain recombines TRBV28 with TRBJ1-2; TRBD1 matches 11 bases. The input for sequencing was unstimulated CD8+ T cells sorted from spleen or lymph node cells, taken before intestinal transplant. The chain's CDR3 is CASSLGQGAWGYTF. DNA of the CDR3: TGTGCCAGCAGTTTAGGACAGGGGGCTTGGGGCTACACCTTC.